The next 17 T cell receptor beta chains were all read from a single sample in a study of cytomegalovirus exposure and HLA in healthy donors. The PCR used 60 Vbeta and 13 Jbeta primers. Generated by immunoSEQ multiplex PCR, the TCRdb table keeps only in-frame clones and is missing some. Of around 180,000 clones listed, about 83% are singletons. Sequencing was done on a sample of PBMCs. Receptors were obtained from a girl aged 10 to 17 in good health and CMV-seropositive.

The chain recombines TRBV5-1 with TRBJ1-1; TRBD1 matches at 7 bases. Germline loops: CDR1 SGHRS, CDR2 YFSETQ. The CDR3 totals 19 residues. The junction had 14 bases not matched to a gene; V was cut back by 0 bases and J by 0 bases. The CDR3 here is CASSLVPGGRTGLNTEAFF. CDR3 DNA: TGCGCCAGCAGCTTGGTTCCAGGGGGTAGAACGGGGTTGAACACTGAAGCTTTCTTT.

The V gene is TRBV25-1, the J gene TRBJ2-1, with 7 bases aligning to TRBD1. CDR3 length equals 14 residues. CDR1 and CDR2 (germline): MGHDK, SYGVNS. J gave up 7 bases and V 3 bases, and 6 bases lay outside the gene matches. As DNA, the CDR3 is TGTGCCAGCAGTGACGTGACAGGGTATAATGAGCAGTTCTTC. This encodes CASSDVTGYNEQFF.

This clone has a handful of counts. The V and J genes are TRBV6-5 and TRBJ2-1, with 7 bases aligning to TRBD2. Trimming cost V 6 bases and J 9 bases; bases outside gene matches: 8. This CDR3 contains 13 residues. Germline CDR1 is MNHEY and CDR2 is SVGAGI. The CDR3 coding sequence is TGTGCCAGCAGGCAGGGAGGGATCGGTGAGCAGTTCTTC. Translated, it gives CASRQGGIGEQFF.

The chain employs TRBV25-1 and TRBJ1-2, with TRBD1 identical over 11 bases. The V segment lost 1 base and the J segment 5 bases; nucleotides outside the gene matches: 3. CDR1 is MGHDK, CDR2 SYGVNS, per germline. The CDR3 extends over 15 amino acids. The CDR3 sequence is CASSEWGTGGYGYTF. CDR3 sequence (DNA): TGTGCCAGCAGTGAATGGGGGACAGGGGGATATGGCTACACCTTC.

This clone has just one count. This chain joins TRBV25-1 and TRBJ1-1, with 10 bases that match TRBD1. The CDR3 has 15 residues. CDR1 MGHDK and CDR2 SYGVNS come from the germline V gene. V was pared by 1 base and J by 3 bases, with 2 bases of the junction left unmatched. CDR3 DNA sequence: TGTGCCAGCAGTGAATCTGGGACAGGGGACACTGAAGCTTTCTTT. Translation: CASSESGTGDTEAFF.

The chain combines TRBV19 with TRBJ1-5; 7 bases agree with TRBD1. The germline CDR1 and CDR2 sequences are LNHDA and SQIVND (reference sequence). V shed 0 bases, J shed 0 bases, and the junction held 8 bases outside the gene matches. The CDR3 length is 18 residues. The CDR3 loop is CASSIDRTGVGSNQPQHF. The CDR3 nucleotides are TGTGCCAGTAGTATAGATCGCACAGGGGTAGGTAGCAATCAGCCCCAGCATTTT.

This rearrangement joins TRBV9 to TRBJ2-3, with 11 bases fitting TRBD2. The CDR3 totals 16 residues. The V gene end was trimmed by 0 bases and the J gene end by 2 bases; junction bases not matched to a gene: 2. Looked up from germline, CDR1 is SGDLS and CDR2 is YYNGEE. CDR3 sequence: CASSVVAGGYTDTQYF. CDR3 nucleotide sequence: TGTGCCAGCAGCGTAGTAGCGGGGGGGTACACAGATACGCAGTATTTT.

Concerning this clone: Other DNA sequences in the sample encode the same CDR3. This rearrangement joins TRBV27 to TRBJ1-1; D remains ambiguous. The CDR3 length is 13 residues. CDR1 is MNHEY, CDR2 SMNVEV, per germline (reference sequence). V shed 4 bases and J shed 1 base, with 7 bases lying between them. The CDR3 loop is CASSWRGNTEAFF. In DNA form, the CDR3 reads TGTGCCAGCAGTTGGCGGGGGAACACTGAAGCTTTCTTT.

The chain carries TRBV5-4 and TRBJ2-5, with 7 bases aligning to TRBD1. This CDR3 contains 15 residues. The V gene's germline CDR1 is SGHNT and CDR2 YYREEE (reference sequence). V lost 4 bases to trimming and J lost 1 base; unmatched junction nucleotides: 7. DNA of the CDR3: TGTGCCAGCAGCCGGACGGACAGGTCCCAAGAGACCCAGTACTTC. Translated, it gives CASSRTDRSQETQYF.

This clone has ten or more counts. This chain connects TRBV6-1 to TRBJ2-7; D is perhaps TRBD1 (5 bases). This CDR3 region has 15 residues. V lost 2 bases to trimming and J lost 2 bases, with 13 bases between them. Germline V CDR1 and CDR2: MNHNS, SASEGT. Here the CDR3 reads CASSEQAGITYEQYF. The CDR3 DNA follows: TGTGCCAGCAGTGAACAGGCAGGGATTACCTACGAGCAGTACTTC.

The chain has TRBV11-3 and TRBJ1-2, with D tentatively TRBD1 (5 bases). This CDR3 region has 19 residues. From germline, CDR1 is SGHNT and CDR2 YENEEA. Trimming left V 4 bases short and J 3 bases short, with 27 bases between. This CDR3 is CASSSTFRSVGGRDYGYTF. DNA for the CDR3: TGTGCCAGCAGCTCAACATTCCGAAGTGTGGGCGGCAGGGACTATGGCTACACCTTC.

J is TRBJ1-1 and V is TRBV5-1; TRBD1 matches 9 bases. The CDR3 totals 15 residues. Looked up from germline, CDR1 is SGHRS and CDR2 is YFSETQ. Unmatched junction bases numbered 9, after V lost 5 bases and J lost 4 bases. The CDR3 sequence: CASSPPQGAGTEAFF. The CDR3 nucleotides are TGCGCCAGCAGTCCCCCACAGGGGGCGGGCACTGAAGCTTTCTTT.

This rearrangement joins TRBV5-6 to TRBJ2-1, with D maybe TRBD2 (5 bases). CDR3 length equals 13 residues. Trimming took 1 base from V and 10 from J, leaving 12 bases between them. Germline V gene lookup returns CDR1 SGHDT and CDR2 YYEEEE. The DNA of the CDR3 is TGTGCCAGCAGCTTGAATACTGGCGGGGAGCAGTTCTTC. This encodes CASSLNTGGEQFF.

This clone appeared a few times. J is TRBJ1-1 and V is TRBV30, with D uncertain. Germline CDR1 GTSNPN, CDR2 SVGIG (reference sequence). V lost 0 bases and J lost 0, with 8 bases in between. The CDR3 extends over 14 amino acids. CDR3 amino acids: CAWSVGTLNTEAFF. CDR3 DNA sequence: TGTGCCTGGAGTGTGGGCACCCTGAACACTGAAGCTTTCTTT.

J is TRBJ1-5 and V is TRBV19; 7 bases are a match to TRBD1. This CDR3 region has 16 residues. V shed 6 bases, J shed 3 bases, and the junction held 11 bases outside the gene matches. Germline values: CDR1 LNHDA, CDR2 SQIVND (reference sequence). CDR3 in DNA: TGTGCCAGTAGGGGAAGTTGGGGACAGATCAATCAGCCCCAGCATTTT. This sequence encodes CASRGSWGQINQPQHF. Full variable domain (remainder filled in from reference TRBV19 and TRBJ1-5): DGGITQSPKYLFRKEGQNVTLSCEQNLNHDAMYWYRQDPGQGLRLIYYSQIVNDFQKGDIAEGYSVSREKKESFPLTVTSAQKNPTAFYLCASRGSWGQINQPQHFGDGTRLSIL.

The sample holds a few counts of this clone. CDR3 coding DNA: TGTGCCAGTAGTATAGTAGCGGGGGGAGAGACCCAGTACTTC. Amino acids: CASSIVAGGETQYF. The rearrangement uses TRBV19 and TRBJ2-5, with TRBD2 identical over 10 bases. CDR1 LNHDA and CDR2 SQIVND come from the germline V gene (reference sequence). With 1 base clipped from V and 4 bases from J, the junction kept 0 bases outside the gene matches. This CDR3 is built from 14 residues.

This chain joins TRBV9 and TRBJ2-2, with 9 bases lining up with TRBD2. Germline CDR1 is SGDLS and CDR2 is YYNGEE. The CDR3 runs 15 residues. The V gene end was trimmed by 4 bases and the J gene end by 3 bases; junction bases not matched to a gene: 4. CDR3 sequence reads: CASSPTSGDTGELFF. As DNA, the CDR3 is TGTGCCAGCAGCCCGACTAGCGGAGACACCGGGGAGCTGTTTTTT. Based on the CDR3 plus reference TRBV9 and TRBJ2-2, the full variable domain is DSGVTQTPKHLITATGQRVTLRCSPRSGDLSVYWYQQSLDQGLQFLIQYYNGEERAKGNILERFSAQQFPDLHSELNLSSLELGDSALYFCASSPTSGDTGELFFGEGSRLTVL.